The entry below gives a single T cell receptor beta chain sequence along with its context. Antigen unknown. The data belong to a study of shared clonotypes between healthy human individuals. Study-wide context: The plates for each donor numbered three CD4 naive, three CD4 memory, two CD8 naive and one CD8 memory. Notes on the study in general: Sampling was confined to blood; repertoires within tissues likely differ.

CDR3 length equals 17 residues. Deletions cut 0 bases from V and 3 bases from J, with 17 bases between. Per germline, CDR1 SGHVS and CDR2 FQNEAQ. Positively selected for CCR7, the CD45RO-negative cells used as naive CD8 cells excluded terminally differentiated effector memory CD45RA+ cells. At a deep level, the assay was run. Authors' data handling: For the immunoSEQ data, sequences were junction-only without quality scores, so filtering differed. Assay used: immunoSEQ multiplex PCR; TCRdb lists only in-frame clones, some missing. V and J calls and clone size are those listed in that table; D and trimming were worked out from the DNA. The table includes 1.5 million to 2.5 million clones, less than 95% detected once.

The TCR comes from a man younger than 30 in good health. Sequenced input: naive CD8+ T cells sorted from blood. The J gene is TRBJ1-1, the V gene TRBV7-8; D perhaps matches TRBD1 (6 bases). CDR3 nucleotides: TGTGCCAGCAGCTTAGCGCTGTTGGGGGCGGAGGACACTGAAGCTTTCTTT. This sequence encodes CASSLALLGAEDTEAFF.